This passage covers 10 T cell receptor beta chains from one sample sequenced in a study of human T cells and chemical hapten exposure. TCRdb reprocessed the RACE reads via MiXCR and lists one record per CDR3 protein. The table records approximately 82,000 distinct CDR3 sequences, 10% to 13% of them present only once. Time point denoted: patch test 1, 2 weeks after DPC sensitization. Described treatment: therapeutic diphenylcyclopropenone sensitization with weekly scalp DPC. Sample: whole blood, taken in connection with sensitization to the hapten diphenylcyclopropenone (DPC). The receptor source for this set is a man between 35 and 55 years old with alopecia areata. Some clones in this sample may be carry-over from other donors' samples.

V gene TRBV30 combines with J gene TRBJ1-5, with D uncertain. The CDR3 has 12 residues. Germline V CDR1 and CDR2: GTSNPN, SVGIG (reference sequence). V dropped 0 bases and J dropped 7 bases, with 7 bases sitting between them. CDR3 bases: TGTGCCTGGAGTGTCTCGGGCCAGCCCCAGCATTTT. Translating gives CAWSVSGQPQHF.

The CDR3 loop is CASRLVAGSYNEQFF. Here the CDR3 DNA reads TGCGCCAGCAGACTTGTAGCGGGATCCTACAATGAGCAGTTCTTC. The chain couples TRBV5-1 to TRBJ2-1; TRBD2 matches 8 bases. The ends lost 5 bases at V and 1 base at J; junction bases unmatched: 5. Germline CDR1 is SGHRS and CDR2 is YFSETQ. This CDR3 region has 15 residues.

V and J are TRBV15 and TRBJ1-6; D gene ambiguous. The CDR3 length is 15 residues. V lost 0 bases, J lost 4 bases, and 7 bases lay in between. Germline values: CDR1 LNHNV, CDR2 YYDKDF (reference sequence). CDR3 sequence reads: CATSRDVQYNSPLHF. CDR3 nucleotide sequence: TGTGCCACCAGCAGAGATGTACAGTATAATTCACCCCTCCACTTT. Using reference TRBV15 and TRBJ1-6 for the parts outside the CDR3, the full variable domain is DAMVIQNPRYQVTQFGKPVTLSCSQTLNHNVMYWYQQKSSQAPKLLFHYYDKDFNNEADTPDNFQSRRPNTSFCFLDIRSPGLGDTAMYLCATSRDVQYNSPLHFGNGTRLTVT.

The table lists this clonotype with a few counts. The chain links TRBV11-2 to TRBJ2-5, with no clear D. The CDR3 runs 14 residues. The V end was cut by 2 bases, the J end by 4 bases, with 11 bases between. The V gene's germline CDR1 is SGHAT and CDR2 FQNNGV. CDR3 sequence reads: CASSLQNVRETQYF. The CDR3 DNA reads TGTGCCAGCAGCTTACAGAACGTGAGAGAGACCCAGTACTTC.

V usage is TRBV27 and J usage is TRBJ1-2, with D uncertain. V was pared by 2 bases and J by 4 bases, with 14 bases between. Germline assignment: CDR1 MNHEY and CDR2 SMNVEV (reference sequence). CDR3 size: 15 residues. The CDR3 coding sequence is TGTGCCAGCAGTTTAACGGGAGGTGCTATCTATGGCTACACCTTC. Translation gives CASSLTGGAIYGYTF.

This clonotype was observed a handful of times. This chain connects TRBV6-5 to TRBJ2-7, with D perhaps TRBD1 or TRBD2 (5 bases each). Per the germline V gene, CDR1 is MNHEY and CDR2 is SVGAGI. The CDR3 loop spans 13 amino acids. V was cut by 6 bases and J by 7 bases, with 16 bases left in between. CDR3 in amino acids: CASRGVRGGEQYF. DNA for the CDR3: TGTGCCAGCAGGGGGGTTAGGGGCGGGGAGCAGTACTTC.

This chain connects TRBV6-2 or TRBV6-3 to TRBJ2-5; 13 nucleotides match TRBD2. Trimming removed 2 bases from V and 5 bases from J; junction bases left unmatched: 8. This CDR3 spans 17 amino acids. Germline V gene lookup returns CDR1 MNHEY and CDR2 SVGEGT. The CDR3 sequence: CASSYPTSGRHEETQYF. CDR3 sequence (DNA): TGTGCCAGCAGTTACCCGACTAGCGGGAGGCACGAGGAGACCCAGTACTTC.

The chain carries TRBV4-3 and TRBJ2-3, with D hard to call. Germline CDR1 LGHNA, CDR2 YSLEER. The CDR3 covers 14 residues. Deletions cut 1 base from V and 7 bases from J, with 12 bases between. Written as DNA, the CDR3 is TGCGCCAGCAGCCAAGGTGGCAGTGGCTATACGCAGTATTTT. As protein: CASSQGGSGYTQYF.

This chain connects TRBV18 to TRBJ2-1, with D uncertain. From germline, CDR1 is KGHSH and CDR2 LQKENI. Deletions cut 5 bases from V and 2 bases from J, with 19 bases between. The CDR3 loop spans 17 amino acids. The CDR3 reads CASSEFIGHFTYNEQFF. DNA of the CDR3: TGTGCCAGCTCAGAATTTATAGGGCACTTCACCTACAATGAGCAGTTCTTC.

This clonotype was picked up a small number of times. The V gene is TRBV27, the J gene TRBJ2-3, with D unresolved. In germline, CDR1 is MNHEY, CDR2 SMNVEV (reference sequence). Deletions cut 4 bases from V and 3 bases from J, with 8 bases between. This CDR3 is 13 amino acids long. The CDR3 reads CASSYVGTDTQYF. CDR3 in DNA: TGTGCCAGCAGTTATGTTGGGACAGATACGCAGTATTTT.